This T cell receptor beta chain comes out of a study of PD-1 blockade in classical Hodgkin lymphoma. Study-wide findings and caveats: Only CD4+ TCR diversity, not CD8+, had risen significantly by C4D1. Complete responders started with a diversity level that resembled newly diagnosed patients at baseline. Underlying causes for the observed repertoire differences were not defined, possibly disease activity or prior therapy.

V lost 5 bases and J 6 bases, leaving 13 bases between the germline ends. The CDR3 loop spans 13 amino acids. CDR1 is LNHDA, CDR2 SQIVND, per germline (reference sequence). Of note for this clone: The antigen remains unidentified.

As for time point: cycle 4 day 1 (C4D1), after less than 7 weeks of nivolumab. All patients experienced relapse after autologous stem cell transplantation, and brentuximab vedotin exposure was variable. The authors enriched CD8+ T cells from thawed PBMCs via magnetic negative selection. The method was immunoSEQ multiplex PCR; TCRdb's version includes in-frame clones alone and lacks a portion of them. The sample has 9,500 to 14,000 clones; roughly 84% are singletons. Sample: CD8+ T cells from blood, taken before the fourth cycle of nivolumab. The genes are TRBV19 and TRBJ1-2; D might be TRBD1 (6 bases). The sequence derives from a human donor with classical Hodgkin lymphoma. The donor label of this sample is uncertain. The CDR3 loop is CASSLGQLDGYTF. The CDR3 nucleotides read TGTGCCAGTAGTCTCGGACAGTTGGATGGCTACACCTTC. Combining the CDR3 with reference TRBV19 and TRBJ1-2 gives the whole variable domain DGGITQSPKYLFRKEGQNVTLSCEQNLNHDAMYWYRQDPGQGLRLIYYSQIVNDFQKGDIAEGYSVSREKKESFPLTVTSAQKNPTAFYLCASSLGQLDGYTFGSGTRLTVV.